This T cell receptor (beta chain) was sequenced for a study of blood T cells in healthy people across ages. No fewer than 5.5 micrograms of total RNA were isolated from every sample. Per germline, CDR1 LGHDT and CDR2 YNNKEL (reference sequence). Trimming shortened V by 0 bases and J by 4 bases, and 9 bases separated the two germline ends. CDR3 size: 14 residues. General study points: No conclusive comparison of naive versus antigen-experienced cells was possible with unsorted PBMCs. As age increased, TCR beta diversity per million T cells fell in a roughly linear fashion.

Comment on this clonotype: What it binds is not known.

A second PCR of 7 to 11 cycles used a sample-barcoded 5' primer and a J-beta primer mix. Every cDNA molecule carried a tag from a template-switch adaptor bearing 12 random nucleotides. TCRdb ran MiXCR on the 5' RACE reads and lists one entry per CDR3 protein. The sample has some 780,000 distinct CDR3 sequences, roughly 56% seen once. The chain uses TRBV3-1 and TRBJ1-2; no definite D call. The sequence was obtained from a man aged 40-55 years in good health. Source material: blood. The chain's CDR3 is CASSQDRSPYGYTF. The CDR3 DNA sequence: TGTGCCAGCAGCCAAGACAGATCTCCCTATGGCTACACCTTC.